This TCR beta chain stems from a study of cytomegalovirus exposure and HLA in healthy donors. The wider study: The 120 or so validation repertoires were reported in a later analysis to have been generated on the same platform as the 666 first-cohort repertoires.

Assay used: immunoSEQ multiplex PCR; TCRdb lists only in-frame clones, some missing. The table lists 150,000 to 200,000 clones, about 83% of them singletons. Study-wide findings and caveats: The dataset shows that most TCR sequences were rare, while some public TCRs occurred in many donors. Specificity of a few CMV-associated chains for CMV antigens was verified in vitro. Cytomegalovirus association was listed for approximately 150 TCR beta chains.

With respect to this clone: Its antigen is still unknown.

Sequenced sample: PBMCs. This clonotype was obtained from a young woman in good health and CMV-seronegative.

The CDR3 protein is CAISEIGTATNEKLFF. The CDR3, as DNA: TGTGCCATCAGTGAGATAGGGACAGCAACTAATGAAAAACTGTTTTTT. This chain connects TRBV10-3 to TRBJ1-4, with 7 bases lining up with TRBD1. The CDR3 extends over 16 amino acids. V trimming: 2 bases; J trimming: 0 bases; junction bases outside the gene matches: 3. Germline loops: CDR1 ENHRY, CDR2 SYGVKD.